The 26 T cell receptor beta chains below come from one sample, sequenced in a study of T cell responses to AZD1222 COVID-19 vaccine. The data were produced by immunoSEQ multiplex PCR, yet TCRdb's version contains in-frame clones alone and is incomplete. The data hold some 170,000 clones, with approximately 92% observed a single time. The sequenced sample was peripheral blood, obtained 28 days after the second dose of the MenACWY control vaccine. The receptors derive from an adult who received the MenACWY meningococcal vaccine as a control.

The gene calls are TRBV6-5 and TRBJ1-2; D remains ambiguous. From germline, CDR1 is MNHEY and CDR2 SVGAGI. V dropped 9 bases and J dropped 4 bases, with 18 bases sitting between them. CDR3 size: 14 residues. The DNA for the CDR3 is TGTGCCAGTAAGTCGGCCCACGGATCCTATGGCTACACCTTC. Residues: CASKSAHGSYGYTF.

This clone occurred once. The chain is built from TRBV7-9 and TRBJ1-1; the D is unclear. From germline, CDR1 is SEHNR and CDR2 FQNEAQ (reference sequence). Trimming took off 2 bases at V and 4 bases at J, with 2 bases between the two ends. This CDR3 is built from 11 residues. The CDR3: CASSLSTEAFF. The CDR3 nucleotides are TGTGCCAGCAGCTTAAGCACTGAAGCTTTCTTT.

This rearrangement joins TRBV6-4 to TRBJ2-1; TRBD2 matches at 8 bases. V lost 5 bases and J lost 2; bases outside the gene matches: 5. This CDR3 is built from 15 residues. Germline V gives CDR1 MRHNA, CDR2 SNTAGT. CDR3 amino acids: CASSSSGRPYNEQFF. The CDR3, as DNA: TGTGCCAGCAGTTCAAGCGGGAGACCCTACAATGAGCAGTTCTTC.

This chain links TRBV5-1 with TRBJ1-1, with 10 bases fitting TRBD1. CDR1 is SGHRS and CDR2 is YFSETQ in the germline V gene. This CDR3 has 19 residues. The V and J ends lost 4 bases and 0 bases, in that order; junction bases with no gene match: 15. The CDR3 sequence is CASSMSSGQGGKMNTEAFF. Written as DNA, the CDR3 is TGCGCCAGCAGCATGAGCTCCGGACAGGGGGGGAAAATGAACACTGAAGCTTTCTTT.

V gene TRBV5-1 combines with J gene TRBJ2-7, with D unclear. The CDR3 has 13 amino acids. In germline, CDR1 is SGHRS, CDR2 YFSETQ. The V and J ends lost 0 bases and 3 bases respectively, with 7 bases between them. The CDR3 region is CASSLVRNYEQYF. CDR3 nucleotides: TGCGCCAGCAGCTTGGTACGGAACTACGAGCAGTACTTC.

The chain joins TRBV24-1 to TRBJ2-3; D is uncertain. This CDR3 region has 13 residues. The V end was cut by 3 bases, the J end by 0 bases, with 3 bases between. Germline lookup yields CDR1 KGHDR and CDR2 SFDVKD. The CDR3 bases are TGTGCCACCAGTGATGGGAGCACAGATACGCAGTATTTT. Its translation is CATSDGSTDTQYF.

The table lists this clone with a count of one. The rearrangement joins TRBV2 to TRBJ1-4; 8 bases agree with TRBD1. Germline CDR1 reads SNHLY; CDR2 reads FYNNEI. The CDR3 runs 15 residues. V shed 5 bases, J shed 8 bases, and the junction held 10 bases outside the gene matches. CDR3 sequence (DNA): TGTGCCAGCAGTTCTACCAGGGGGCAGAAAGAAAAACTGTTTTTT. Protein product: CASSSTRGQKEKLFF.

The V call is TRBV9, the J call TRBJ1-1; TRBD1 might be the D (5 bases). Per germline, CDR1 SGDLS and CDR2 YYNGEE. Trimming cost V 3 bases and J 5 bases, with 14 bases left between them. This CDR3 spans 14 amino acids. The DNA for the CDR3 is TGTGCCAGCAGCGCCGTTGAGGGGTTGACTGAAGCTTTCTTT. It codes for CASSAVEGLTEAFF. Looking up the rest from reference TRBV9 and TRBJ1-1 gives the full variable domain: DSGVTQTPKHLITATGQRVTLRCSPRSGDLSVYWYQQSLDQGLQFLIQYYNGEERAKGNILERFSAQQFPDLHSELNLSSLELGDSALYFCASSAVEGLTEAFFGQGTRLTVV.

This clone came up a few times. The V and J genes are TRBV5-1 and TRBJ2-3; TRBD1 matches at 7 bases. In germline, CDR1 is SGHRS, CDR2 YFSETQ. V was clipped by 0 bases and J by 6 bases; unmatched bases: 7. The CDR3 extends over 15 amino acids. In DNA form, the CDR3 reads TGCGCCAGCAGCTTGGCGGGACAGTACTCGGATACGCAGTATTTT. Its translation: CASSLAGQYSDTQYF.

The chain's CDR3 is CATSGTTGGAYNEQFF. CDR3 nucleotide sequence: TGTGCCACCAGTGGTACAACAGGGGGGGCCTACAATGAGCAGTTCTTC. This rearrangement joins TRBV24-1 to TRBJ2-1, with TRBD1 as a possible D gene (8 bases). The V end lost 5 bases, the J end lost 2 bases, and 15 bases lay between the germline ends. This CDR3 has 16 residues. Germline V lookup: CDR1 KGHDR, CDR2 SFDVKD.

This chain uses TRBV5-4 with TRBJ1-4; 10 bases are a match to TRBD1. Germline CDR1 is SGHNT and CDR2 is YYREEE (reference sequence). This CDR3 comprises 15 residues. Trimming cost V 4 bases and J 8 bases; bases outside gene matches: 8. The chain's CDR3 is CASSTGQGGHEKLFF. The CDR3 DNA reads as TGTGCCAGCAGCACCGGACAGGGGGGACACGAAAAACTGTTTTTT.

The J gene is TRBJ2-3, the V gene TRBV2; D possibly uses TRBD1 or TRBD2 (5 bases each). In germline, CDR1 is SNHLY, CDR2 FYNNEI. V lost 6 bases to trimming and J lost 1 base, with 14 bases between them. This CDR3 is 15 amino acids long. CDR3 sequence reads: CASRDRDVRTDTQYF. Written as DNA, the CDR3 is TGTGCCAGCAGGGATCGGGACGTACGCACAGATACGCAGTATTTT.

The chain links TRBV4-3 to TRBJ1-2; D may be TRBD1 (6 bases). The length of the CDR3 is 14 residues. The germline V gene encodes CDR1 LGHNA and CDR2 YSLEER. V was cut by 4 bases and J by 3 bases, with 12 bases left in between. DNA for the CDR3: TGCGCCAGCAGCCCGTCAGGGGCTCACTATGGCTACACCTTC. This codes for CASSPSGAHYGYTF.

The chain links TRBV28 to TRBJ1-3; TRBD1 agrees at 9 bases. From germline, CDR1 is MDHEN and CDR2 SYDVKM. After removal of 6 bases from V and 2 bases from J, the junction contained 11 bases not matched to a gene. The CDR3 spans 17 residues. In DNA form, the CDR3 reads TGTGCCAGCAGCCCAATACAGGGGGCAACGGCTGGAAACACCATATATTTT. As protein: CASSPIQGATAGNTIYF.

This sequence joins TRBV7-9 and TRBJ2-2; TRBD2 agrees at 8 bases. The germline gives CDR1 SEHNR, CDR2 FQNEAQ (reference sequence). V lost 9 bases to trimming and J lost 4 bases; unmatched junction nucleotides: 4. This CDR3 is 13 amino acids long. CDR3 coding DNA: TGTGCCAGTCTTAGCGGGGCCACCGGGGAGCTGTTTTTT. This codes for CASLSGATGELFF. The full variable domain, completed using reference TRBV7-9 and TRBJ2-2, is DTGVSQNPRHKITKRGQNVTFRCDPISEHNRLYWYRQTLGQGPEFLTYFQNEAQLEKSRLLSDRFSAERPKGSFSTLEIQRTEQGDSAMYLCASLSGATGELFFGEGSRLTVL.

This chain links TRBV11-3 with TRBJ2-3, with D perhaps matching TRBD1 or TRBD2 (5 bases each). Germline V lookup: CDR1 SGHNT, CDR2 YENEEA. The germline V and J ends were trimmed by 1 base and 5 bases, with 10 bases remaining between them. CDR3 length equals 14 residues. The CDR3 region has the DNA TGTGCCAGCAGCTTAGCGGGGCCGGGAGATACGCAGTATTTT. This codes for CASSLAGPGDTQYF.

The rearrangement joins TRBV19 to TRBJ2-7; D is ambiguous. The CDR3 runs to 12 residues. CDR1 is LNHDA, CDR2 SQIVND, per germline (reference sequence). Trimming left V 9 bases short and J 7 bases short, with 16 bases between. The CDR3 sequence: CASPQHFREQYF. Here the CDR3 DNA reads TGTGCCAGCCCCCAGCATTTCAGGGAGCAGTACTTC.

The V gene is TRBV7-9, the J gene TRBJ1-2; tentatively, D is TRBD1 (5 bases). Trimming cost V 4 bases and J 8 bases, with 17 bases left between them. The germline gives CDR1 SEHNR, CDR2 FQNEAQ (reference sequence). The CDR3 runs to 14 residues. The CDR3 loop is CASSYRGGEGGYTF. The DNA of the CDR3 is TGTGCCAGCAGCTACCGGGGGGGAGAAGGCGGCTACACCTTC.

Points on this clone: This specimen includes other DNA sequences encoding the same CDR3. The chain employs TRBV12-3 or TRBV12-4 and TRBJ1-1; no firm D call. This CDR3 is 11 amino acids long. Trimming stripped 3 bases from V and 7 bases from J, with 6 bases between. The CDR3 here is CASSLGSEAFF. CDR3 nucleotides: TGTGCCAGCAGTTTGGGTAGTGAAGCTTTCTTT.

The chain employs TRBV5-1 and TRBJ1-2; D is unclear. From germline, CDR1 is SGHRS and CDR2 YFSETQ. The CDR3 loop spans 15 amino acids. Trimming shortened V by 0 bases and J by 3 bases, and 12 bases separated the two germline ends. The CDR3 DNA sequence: TGCGCCAGCAGCTTGGATATGGGTTCGGACTATGGCTACACCTTC. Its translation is CASSLDMGSDYGYTF. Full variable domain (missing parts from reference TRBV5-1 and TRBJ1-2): KAGVTQTPRYLIKTRGQQVTLSCSPISGHRSVSWYQQTPGQGLQFLFEYFSETQRNKGNFPGRFSGRQFSNSRSEMNVSTLELGDSALYLCASSLDMGSDYGYTFGSGTRLTVV.

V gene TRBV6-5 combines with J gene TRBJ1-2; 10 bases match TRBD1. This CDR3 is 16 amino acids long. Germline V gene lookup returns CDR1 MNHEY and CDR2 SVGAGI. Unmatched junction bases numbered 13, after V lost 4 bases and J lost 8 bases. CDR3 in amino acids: CASSFHSGTGVRGYTF. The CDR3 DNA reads TGTGCCAGCAGTTTTCACTCCGGGACAGGGGTTCGAGGCTACACCTTC.

The CDR3 spells CASSATGGYGYTF. CDR3 nucleotide sequence: TGTGCCAGCAGCGCTACAGGGGGCTATGGCTACACCTTC. The rearrangement joins TRBV5-5 to TRBJ1-2, with TRBD1 identical over 8 bases. The CDR3 contains 13 residues. Germline V gene sequence: CDR1 SGHKS, CDR2 YYEKEE (reference sequence). V shed 4 bases, J shed 4 bases, and the junction held 3 bases outside the gene matches. The full variable domain, completed using reference TRBV5-5 and TRBJ1-2, is DAGVTQSPTHLIKTRGQQVTLRCSPISGHKSVSWYQQVLGQGPQFIFQYYEKEERGRGNFPDRFSARQFPNYSSELNVNALLLGDSALYLCASSATGGYGYTFGSGTRLTVV.

CDR3 nucleotides: TGTGCCAGCAGGTCGCAGGGATCCTATGGCTACACCTTC. Translated: CASRSQGSYGYTF. The chain combines TRBV3-1 (or the pseudogene TRBV3-2) with TRBJ1-2; possibly TRBD1 for D (5 bases). The CDR3 is 13 residues long. Trimming removed 6 bases at V and 4 bases at J, with 12 bases between. Germline-derived CDR1 and CDR2 are LGHDT and YNNKEL (reference sequence).

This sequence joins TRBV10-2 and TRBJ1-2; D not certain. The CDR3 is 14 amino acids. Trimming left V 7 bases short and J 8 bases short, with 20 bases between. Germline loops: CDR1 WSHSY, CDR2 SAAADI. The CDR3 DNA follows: TGCGCCAGCACCGACCCGGTGGGTCGGTCCGGCTACACCTTC. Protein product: CASTDPVGRSGYTF.

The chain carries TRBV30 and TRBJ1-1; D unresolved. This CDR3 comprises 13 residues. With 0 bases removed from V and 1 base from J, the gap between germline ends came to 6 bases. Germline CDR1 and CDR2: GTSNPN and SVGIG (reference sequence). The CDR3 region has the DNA TGTGCCTGGAGTGTAATTAAGAACACTGAAGCTTTCTTT. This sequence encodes CAWSVIKNTEAFF. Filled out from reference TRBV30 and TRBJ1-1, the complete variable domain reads SQTIHQWPATLVQPVGSPLSLECTVEGTSNPNLYWYRQAAGRGLQLLFYSVGIGQISSEVPQNLSASRPQDRQFILSSKKLLLSDSGFYLCAWSVIKNTEAFFGQGTRLTVV.

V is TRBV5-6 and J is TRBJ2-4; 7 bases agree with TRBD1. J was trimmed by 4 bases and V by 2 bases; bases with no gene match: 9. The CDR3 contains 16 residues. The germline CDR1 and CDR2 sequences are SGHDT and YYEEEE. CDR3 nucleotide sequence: TGTGCCAGCAGCTTAAAGGGGACAGATGCGAAAAACATTCAGTACTTC. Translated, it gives CASSLKGTDAKNIQYF.